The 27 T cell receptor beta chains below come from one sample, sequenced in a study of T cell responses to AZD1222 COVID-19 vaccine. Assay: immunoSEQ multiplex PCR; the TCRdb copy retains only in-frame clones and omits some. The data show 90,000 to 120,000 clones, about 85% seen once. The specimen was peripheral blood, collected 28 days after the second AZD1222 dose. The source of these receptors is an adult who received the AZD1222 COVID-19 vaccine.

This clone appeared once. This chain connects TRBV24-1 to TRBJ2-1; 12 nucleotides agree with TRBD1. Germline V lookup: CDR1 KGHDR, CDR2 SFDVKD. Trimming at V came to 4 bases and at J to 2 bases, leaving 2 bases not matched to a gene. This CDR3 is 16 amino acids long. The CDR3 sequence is CATSDRDRGPYNEQFF. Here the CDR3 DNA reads TGTGCCACCAGTGACCGGGACAGGGGGCCCTACAATGAGCAGTTCTTC.

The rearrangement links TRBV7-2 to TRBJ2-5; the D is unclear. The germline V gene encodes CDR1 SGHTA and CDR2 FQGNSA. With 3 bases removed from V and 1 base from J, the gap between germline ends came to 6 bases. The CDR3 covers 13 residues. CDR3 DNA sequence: TGTGCCAGCAGCTTCTCTTCCCAAGAGACCCAGTACTTC. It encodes CASSFSSQETQYF.

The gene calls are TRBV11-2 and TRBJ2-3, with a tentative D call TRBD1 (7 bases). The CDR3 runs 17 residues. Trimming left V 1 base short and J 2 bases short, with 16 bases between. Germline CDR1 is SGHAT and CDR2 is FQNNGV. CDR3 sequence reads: CASSLGIGGGSTDTQYF. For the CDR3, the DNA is TGTGCCAGCAGCTTAGGGATCGGAGGGGGCTCCACAGATACGCAGTATTTT.

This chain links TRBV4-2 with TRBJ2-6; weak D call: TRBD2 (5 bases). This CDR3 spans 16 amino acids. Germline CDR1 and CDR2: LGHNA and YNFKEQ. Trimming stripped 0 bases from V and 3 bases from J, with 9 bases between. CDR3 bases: TGTGCCAGCAGCCAAGATAGCGCGGGTGGGGCCAACGTCCTGACTTTC. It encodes CASSQDSAGGANVLTF.

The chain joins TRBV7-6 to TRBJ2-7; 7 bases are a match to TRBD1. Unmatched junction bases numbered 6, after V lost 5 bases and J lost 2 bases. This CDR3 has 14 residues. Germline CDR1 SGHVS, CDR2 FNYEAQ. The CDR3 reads CASSARQGPYEQYF. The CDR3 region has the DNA TGTGCCAGCAGCGCTCGACAGGGCCCCTACGAGCAGTACTTC.

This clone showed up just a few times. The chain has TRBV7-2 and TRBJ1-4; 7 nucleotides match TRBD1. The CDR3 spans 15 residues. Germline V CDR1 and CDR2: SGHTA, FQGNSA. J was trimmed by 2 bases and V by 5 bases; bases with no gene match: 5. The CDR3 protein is CASSPKTGTNEKLFF. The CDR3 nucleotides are TGTGCCAGCAGCCCCAAGACAGGGACTAATGAAAAACTGTTTTTT. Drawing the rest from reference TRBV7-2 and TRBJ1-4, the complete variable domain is GAGVSQSPSNKVTEKGKDVELRCDPISGHTALYWYRQSLGQGLEFLIYFQGNSAPDKSGLPSDRFSAERTGGSVSTLTIQRTQQEDSAVYLCASSPKTGTNEKLFFGSGTQLSVL.

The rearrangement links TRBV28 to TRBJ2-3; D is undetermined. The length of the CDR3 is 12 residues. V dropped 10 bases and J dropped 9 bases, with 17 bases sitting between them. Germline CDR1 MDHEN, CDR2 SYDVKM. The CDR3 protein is CATSVPEITQYF. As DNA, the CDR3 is TGTGCCACCTCCGTCCCCGAGATCACGCAGTATTTT. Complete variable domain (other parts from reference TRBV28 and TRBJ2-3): DVKVTQSSRYLVKRTGEKVFLECVQDMDHENMFWYRQDPGLGLRLIYFSYDVKMKEKGDIPEGYSVSREKKERFSLILESASTNQTSMYLCATSVPEITQYFGPGTRLTVL.

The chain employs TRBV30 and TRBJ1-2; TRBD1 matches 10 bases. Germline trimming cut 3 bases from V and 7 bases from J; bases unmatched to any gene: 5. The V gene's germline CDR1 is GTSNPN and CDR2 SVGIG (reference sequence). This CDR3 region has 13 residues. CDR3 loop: CAWSRDRGGGYTF. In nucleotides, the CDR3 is TGTGCCTGGAGCCGGGACAGGGGAGGTGGCTACACCTTC.

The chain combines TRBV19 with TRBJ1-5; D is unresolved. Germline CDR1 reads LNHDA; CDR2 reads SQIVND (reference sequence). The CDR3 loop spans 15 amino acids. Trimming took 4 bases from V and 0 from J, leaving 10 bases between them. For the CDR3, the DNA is TGTGCCAGTAGTAAGAGCGTTTATAGCAATCAGCCCCAGCATTTT. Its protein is CASSKSVYSNQPQHF.

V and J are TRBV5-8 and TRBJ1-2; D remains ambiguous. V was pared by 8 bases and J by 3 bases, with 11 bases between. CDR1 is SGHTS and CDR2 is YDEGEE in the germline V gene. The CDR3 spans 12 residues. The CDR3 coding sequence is TGTGCCAGACCCGGCCCCTACTATGGCTACACCTTC. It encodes CARPGPYYGYTF.

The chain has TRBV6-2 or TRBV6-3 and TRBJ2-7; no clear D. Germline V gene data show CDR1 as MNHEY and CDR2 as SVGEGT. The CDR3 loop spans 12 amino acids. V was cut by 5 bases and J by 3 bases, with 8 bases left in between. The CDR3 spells CASSGQIYEQYF. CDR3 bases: TGTGCCAGCAGTGGGCAGATCTACGAGCAGTACTTC.

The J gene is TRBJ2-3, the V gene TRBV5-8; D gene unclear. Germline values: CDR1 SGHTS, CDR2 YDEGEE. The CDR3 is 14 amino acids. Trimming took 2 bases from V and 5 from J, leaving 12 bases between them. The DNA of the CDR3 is TGTGCCAGCAGCTTCCAAAGGGCCGAAGATACGCAGTATTTT. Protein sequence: CASSFQRAEDTQYF.

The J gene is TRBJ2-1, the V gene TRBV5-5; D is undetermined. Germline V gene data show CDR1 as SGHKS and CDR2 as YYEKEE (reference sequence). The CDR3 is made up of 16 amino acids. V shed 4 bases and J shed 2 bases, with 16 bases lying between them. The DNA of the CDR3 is TGTGCCAGCAGCCCGAAGGCCTCCTACACCTACAATGAGCAGTTCTTC. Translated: CASSPKASYTYNEQFF.

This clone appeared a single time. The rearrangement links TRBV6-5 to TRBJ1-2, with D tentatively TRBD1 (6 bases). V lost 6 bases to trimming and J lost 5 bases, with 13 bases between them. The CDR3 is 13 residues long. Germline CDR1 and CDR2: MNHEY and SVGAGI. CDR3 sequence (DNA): TGTGCCAGCAGGGGGACACCTTCGTATGGCTACACCTTC. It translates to CASRGTPSYGYTF.

CDR3 in amino acids: CASSQAGNEQFF. CDR3 nucleotide sequence: TGTGCCAGCAGCCAAGCCGGGAATGAGCAGTTCTTC. This chain joins TRBV3-1 (or the pseudogene TRBV3-2) and TRBJ2-1, with D uncertain. There are 12 residues in the CDR3. Germline V gene lookup returns CDR1 LGHDT and CDR2 YNNKEL (reference sequence). V lost 1 base and J 7 bases, leaving 5 bases between the germline ends.

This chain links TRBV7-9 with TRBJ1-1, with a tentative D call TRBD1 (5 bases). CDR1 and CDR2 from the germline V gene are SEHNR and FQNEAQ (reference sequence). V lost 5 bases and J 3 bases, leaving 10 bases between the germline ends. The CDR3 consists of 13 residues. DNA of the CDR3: TGTGCCAGCAGCCGCCGGGACGACACTGAAGCTTTCTTT. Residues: CASSRRDDTEAFF.

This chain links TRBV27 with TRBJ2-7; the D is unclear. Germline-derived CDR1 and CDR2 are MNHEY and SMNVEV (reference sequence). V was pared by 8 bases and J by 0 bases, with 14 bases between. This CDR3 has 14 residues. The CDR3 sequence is CASSSRQASYEQYF. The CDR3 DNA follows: TGTGCCAGCTCCTCCCGGCAGGCCTCCTACGAGCAGTACTTC.

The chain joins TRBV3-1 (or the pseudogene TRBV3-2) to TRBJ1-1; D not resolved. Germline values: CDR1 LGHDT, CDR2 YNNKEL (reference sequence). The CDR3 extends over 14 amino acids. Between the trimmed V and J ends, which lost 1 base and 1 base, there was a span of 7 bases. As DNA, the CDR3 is TGTGCCAGCAGCCAAGTAGAAACGAACACTGAAGCTTTCTTT. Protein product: CASSQVETNTEAFF.

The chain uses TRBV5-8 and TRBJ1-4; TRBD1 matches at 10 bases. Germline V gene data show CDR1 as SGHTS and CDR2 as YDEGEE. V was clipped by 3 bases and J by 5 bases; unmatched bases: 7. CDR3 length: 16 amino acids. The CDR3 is CASSYHLGQGNEKLFF. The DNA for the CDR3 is TGTGCCAGCAGCTATCACTTGGGACAGGGGAATGAAAAACTGTTTTTT. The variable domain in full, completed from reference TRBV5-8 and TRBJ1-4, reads EAGVTQSPTHLIKTRGQQATLRCSPISGHTSVYWYQQALGLGLQFLLWYDEGEERNRGNFPPRFSGRQFPNYSSELNVNALELEDSALYLCASSYHLGQGNEKLFFGSGTQLSVL.

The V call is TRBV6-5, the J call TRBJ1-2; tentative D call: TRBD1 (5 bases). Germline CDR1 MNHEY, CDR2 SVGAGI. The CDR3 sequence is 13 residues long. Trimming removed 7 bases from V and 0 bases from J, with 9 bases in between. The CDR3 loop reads CASTGTANYGYTF. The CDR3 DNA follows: TGTGCCAGCACCGGGACGGCTAACTATGGCTACACCTTC.

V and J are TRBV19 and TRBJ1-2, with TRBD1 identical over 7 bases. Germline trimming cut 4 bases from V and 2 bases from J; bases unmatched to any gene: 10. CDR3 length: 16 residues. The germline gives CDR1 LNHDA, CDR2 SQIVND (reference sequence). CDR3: CASSRVFGQENYGYTF. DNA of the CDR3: TGTGCCAGTAGTAGGGTTTTCGGACAGGAGAACTATGGCTACACCTTC.

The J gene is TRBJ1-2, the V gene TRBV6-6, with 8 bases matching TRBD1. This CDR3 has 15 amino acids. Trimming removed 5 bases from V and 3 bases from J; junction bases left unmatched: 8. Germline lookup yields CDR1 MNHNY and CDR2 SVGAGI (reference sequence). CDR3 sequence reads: CASSRQDRVDYGYTF. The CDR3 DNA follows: TGTGCCAGCAGTCGACAGGACAGGGTGGACTATGGCTACACCTTC.

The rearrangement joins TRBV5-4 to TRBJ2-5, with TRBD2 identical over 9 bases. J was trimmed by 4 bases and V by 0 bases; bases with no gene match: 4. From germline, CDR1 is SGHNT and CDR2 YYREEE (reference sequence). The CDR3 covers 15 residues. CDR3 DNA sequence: TGTGCCAGCAGCTTGGGGCTAGCGGGGAGAGAGACCCAGTACTTC. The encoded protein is CASSLGLAGRETQYF.

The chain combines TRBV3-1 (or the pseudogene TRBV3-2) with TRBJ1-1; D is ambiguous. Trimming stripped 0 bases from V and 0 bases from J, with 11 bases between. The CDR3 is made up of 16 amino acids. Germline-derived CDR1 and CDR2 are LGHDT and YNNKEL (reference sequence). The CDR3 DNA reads TGTGCCAGCAGCCAAGAGACCGAACGCATGAACACTGAAGCTTTCTTT. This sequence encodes CASSQETERMNTEAFF.

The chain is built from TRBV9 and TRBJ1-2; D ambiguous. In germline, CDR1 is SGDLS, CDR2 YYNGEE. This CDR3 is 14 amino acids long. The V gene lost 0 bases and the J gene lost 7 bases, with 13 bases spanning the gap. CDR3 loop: CASSVGPGNGGYTF. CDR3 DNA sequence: TGTGCCAGCAGCGTAGGTCCGGGGAACGGTGGCTACACCTTC.

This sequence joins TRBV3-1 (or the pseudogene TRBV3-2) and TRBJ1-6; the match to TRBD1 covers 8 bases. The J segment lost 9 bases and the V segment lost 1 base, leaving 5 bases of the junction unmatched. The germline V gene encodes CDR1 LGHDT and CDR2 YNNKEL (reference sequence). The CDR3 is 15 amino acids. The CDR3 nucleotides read TGTGCCAGCAGCCAAGCGACGACAGGGGTTTCACCCCTCCACTTT. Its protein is CASSQATTGVSPLHF.

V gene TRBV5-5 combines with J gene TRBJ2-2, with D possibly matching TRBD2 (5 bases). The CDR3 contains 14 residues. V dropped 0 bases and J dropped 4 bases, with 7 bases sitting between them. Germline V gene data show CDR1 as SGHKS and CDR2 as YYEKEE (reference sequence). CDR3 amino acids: CASSLEGVTGELFF. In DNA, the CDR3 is TGTGCCAGCAGCTTGGAGGGAGTCACCGGGGAGCTGTTTTTT.